What follows are 3 T cell receptor beta chains derived from one specimen sequenced in a study of cytomegalovirus exposure and HLA in healthy donors. Both 60 Vbeta primers and 13 Jbeta primers went into the PCR. This table comes from immunoSEQ multiplex PCR, and its TCRdb copy is limited to in-frame clones, with some not included. The sample carries 150,000 to 200,000 clones, approximately 85% recorded once. The sample comprised PBMCs. All receptors derive from a man younger than 35 in good health and CMV-seropositive.

CDR3 sequence reads: CASTSSQDPGNTIYF. CDR3 nucleotide sequence: TGCGCCAGTACCTCCTCACAGGACCCTGGAAACACCATATATTTT. V usage is TRBV10-1 and J usage is TRBJ1-3, with D tentatively TRBD1 (5 bases). Trimming removed 9 bases at V and 2 bases at J, with 17 bases between. Germline values: CDR1 WNHNN, CDR2 SYGVQD (reference sequence). This CDR3 has 15 amino acids.

This clone was picked up one time. The chain joins TRBV2 to TRBJ2-3; possibly TRBD2 for D (7 bases). The V and J ends lost 8 bases and 7 bases respectively, with 19 bases between them. Germline assignment: CDR1 SNHLY and CDR2 FYNNEI. The CDR3 contains 14 residues. The CDR3, as DNA: TGTGCCAGCCAAGGGGTGGGGGGGCCTAATACGCAGTATTTT. It codes for CASQGVGGPNTQYF.

The CDR3 nucleotides are TGTGCCAGCAGTTACTCGGCCCAGGGGTTGTCCGGGGAGCTGTTTTTT. Residues: CASSYSAQGLSGELFF. This sequence joins TRBV6-6 and TRBJ2-2, with D tentatively TRBD1 (6 bases). V lost 0 bases and J lost 6, with 14 bases in between. Germline assignment: CDR1 MNHNY and CDR2 SVGAGI (reference sequence). There are 16 residues in the CDR3.